The 26 T cell receptor beta chains presented below share a single source sample, sequenced in a study of technical replicates of blood from a few donors. Sequencing used immunoSEQ multiplex PCR; TCRdb keeps in-frame clones, though not all of them. The table shows some 70,000 clones, with about nine tenths occurring only once. Sequencing used PBMCs. The receptor source for this set is a human donor in good health. Some clones in this sample may be carry-over from other donors' samples.

The rearrangement joins TRBV5-6 to TRBJ2-3; 8 bases map to TRBD2. Germline loops: CDR1 SGHDT, CDR2 YYEEEE. V dropped 1 base and J dropped 8; count of bases not matched to a gene: 3. CDR3 size: 13 residues. CDR3 DNA: TGTGCCAGCAGCTTGCCAGCGGGAGTTACGCAGTATTTT. It is translated as CASSLPAGVTQYF.

This clone appeared a single time. The J gene is TRBJ1-3, the V gene TRBV25-1; TRBD1 might be the D (5 bases). Trimming stripped 3 bases from V and 1 base from J, with 7 bases between. This CDR3 region has 14 residues. From germline, CDR1 is MGHDK and CDR2 SYGVNS. The CDR3, as DNA: TGTGCCAGCAGTGACCCAGGGTCTGGAAACACCATATATTTT. Amino acid sequence: CASSDPGSGNTIYF.

V gene TRBV7-2 combines with J gene TRBJ1-3; possible D gene TRBD1, 6 bases. V lost 5 bases and J lost 4, with 9 bases in between. CDR1 SGHTA and CDR2 FQGNSA come from the germline V gene. The CDR3 has 13 residues. The CDR3 bases are TGTGCCAGCAGCCCCGGACAGGGAAACACCATATATTTT. It yields the protein CASSPGQGNTIYF.

This chain connects TRBV7-8 to TRBJ2-3, with 7 bases identical to TRBD2. This CDR3 comprises 18 residues. Trimming cost V 3 bases and J 7 bases; bases outside gene matches: 19. Germline values: CDR1 SGHVS, CDR2 FQNEAQ. DNA of the CDR3: TGTGCCAGCAGCTTTAGGCCGCCGCCACGGCCCGGGGGGAATACGCAGTATTTT. Amino acids: CASSFRPPPRPGGNTQYF.

The rearrangement joins TRBV7-3 to TRBJ2-3, with a possible D match to TRBD2 (5 bases). The CDR3 totals 15 residues. V was trimmed by 2 bases and J by 4 bases, leaving 13 bases between them. The germline gives CDR1 SGHTA, CDR2 FQGTGA. In DNA, the CDR3 is TGTGCCAGCAGCTTACCGGGGAGTGGGGCAGATACGCAGTATTTT. It is translated as CASSLPGSGADTQYF.

The rearrangement joins TRBV4-3 to TRBJ2-7; TRBD2 is a possible D gene (5 bases). Between the trimmed V and J ends, which lost 3 bases and 3 bases, there was a span of 12 bases. Germline V lookup: CDR1 LGHNA, CDR2 YSLEER. The CDR3 is made up of 14 amino acids. Written as DNA, the CDR3 is TGCGCCAGCAGCCACATTGGTGACTACTACGAGCAGTACTTC. It translates to CASSHIGDYYEQYF.

The chain links TRBV6-5 to TRBJ1-2, with D possibly matching TRBD1 (6 bases). The CDR3 runs 14 residues. V was pared by 5 bases and J by 6 bases, with 16 bases between. Germline values: CDR1 MNHEY, CDR2 SVGAGI. CDR3 sequence reads: CASSTPDRWHGYTF. The CDR3 bases are TGTGCCAGCAGTACCCCGGACAGATGGCATGGCTACACCTTC.

The CDR3 sequence is CASSTRTQNIQYF. DNA for the CDR3: TGTGCCAGCAGCACAAGGACACAAAACATTCAGTACTTC. V and J are TRBV7-2 and TRBJ2-4; TRBD1 might be the D (5 bases). The V gene lost 5 bases and the J gene lost 5 bases, with 10 bases spanning the gap. The germline gives CDR1 SGHTA, CDR2 FQGNSA. This CDR3 contains 13 residues.

This chain links TRBV7-9 with TRBJ2-3; D is ambiguous. The CDR3 has 15 amino acids. Trimming shortened V by 1 base and J by 2 bases, and 10 bases separated the two germline ends. Per the germline V gene, CDR1 is SEHNR and CDR2 is FQNEAQ (reference sequence). CDR3 DNA: TGTGCCAGCAGCTTAGGGCCCTCCCCCACAGATACGCAGTATTTT. This translates into CASSLGPSPTDTQYF.

This chain joins TRBV18 and TRBJ1-1; no definite D call. V was cut by 3 bases and J by 2 bases, with 13 bases left in between. Germline V lookup: CDR1 KGHSH, CDR2 LQKENI. CDR3 length: 15 residues. CDR3 bases: TGTGCCAGCTCACCCCCGGGTAGTTATAACACTGAAGCTTTCTTT. Encoded protein: CASSPPGSYNTEAFF.

V usage is TRBV9 and J usage is TRBJ2-3, with 9 bases identical to TRBD2. Germline assignment: CDR1 SGDLS and CDR2 YYNGEE. J gave up 3 bases and V 3 bases, and 8 bases lay outside the gene matches. This CDR3 comprises 16 residues. The CDR3 DNA follows: TGTGCCAGCAGCGCGAGGGCGGGAGGGGCAACAGATACGCAGTATTTT. Translating gives CASSARAGGATDTQYF.

The chain joins TRBV7-2 to TRBJ2-7, with 9 bases lining up with TRBD1. The germline CDR1 and CDR2 sequences are SGHTA and FQGNSA. This CDR3 is 17 amino acids long. After removal of 3 bases from V and 7 bases from J, the junction contained 16 bases not matched to a gene. DNA of the CDR3: TGTGCCAGCAGCTTTTCGCGCGCGGGACAGGGATTTACGGAGCAGTACTTC. Protein product: CASSFSRAGQGFTEQYF.

V and J are TRBV6-6 and TRBJ1-5; no clear D gene. Germline V CDR1 and CDR2: MNHNY, SVGAGI (reference sequence). Trimming took 5 bases from V and 4 from J, leaving 6 bases between them. This CDR3 contains 12 residues. CDR3 nucleotide sequence: TGTGCCAGCAGTCCAATTAATCAGCCCCAGCATTTT. Translation gives CASSPINQPQHF.

This chain uses TRBV18 with TRBJ2-1, with a tentative D call TRBD2 (5 bases). CDR3 length equals 15 residues. The V end was cut by 3 bases, the J end by 0 bases, with 9 bases between. Germline CDR1 is KGHSH and CDR2 is LQKENI. The CDR3 region is CASSPLGGSYNEQFF. The CDR3 coding sequence is TGTGCCAGCTCACCGCTTGGAGGCTCCTACAATGAGCAGTTCTTC.

This chain connects TRBV15 to TRBJ2-7; 11 bases fit TRBD2. V dropped 3 bases and J dropped 9; count of bases not matched to a gene: 13. Germline CDR1 LNHNV, CDR2 YYDKDF (reference sequence). CDR3 length equals 16 residues. The CDR3, as DNA: TGTGCCACCAGCAGTGAACCAACTAGCGGGAGAACCGGGCAGTACTTC. It is translated as CATSSEPTSGRTGQYF.

This chain links TRBV5-4 with TRBJ2-1; 11 nucleotides match TRBD2. Unmatched junction bases numbered 9, after V lost 4 bases and J lost 6 bases. In germline, CDR1 is SGHNT, CDR2 YYREEE (reference sequence). This CDR3 region has 16 residues. CDR3 sequence reads: CASSRATSGSLNEQFF. The DNA of the CDR3 is TGTGCCAGCAGCCGAGCTACTAGCGGGAGTCTCAATGAGCAGTTCTTC.

CDR3: CASSPGGRERSETQYF. The CDR3 DNA follows: TGTGCCAGCAGCCCAGGCGGGCGGGAGAGATCGGAGACCCAGTACTTC. The chain uses TRBV9 and TRBJ2-5; 7 bases line up with TRBD2. Germline V lookup: CDR1 SGDLS, CDR2 YYNGEE. The CDR3 contains 16 residues. J gave up 5 bases and V 4 bases, and 14 bases lay outside the gene matches.

The V and J genes are TRBV19 and TRBJ2-5; TRBD2 agrees at 9 bases. J gave up 0 bases and V 7 bases, and 15 bases lay outside the gene matches. CDR3 length: 18 amino acids. CDR1 LNHDA and CDR2 SQIVND come from the germline V gene (reference sequence). The CDR3 nucleotides read TGTGCCAGTATCAATCCCGCGGGAACTAGCGGGTACCAAGAGACCCAGTACTTC. Translating it yields CASINPAGTSGYQETQYF.

The V call is TRBV4-3, the J call TRBJ1-2; D not certain. The germline CDR1 and CDR2 sequences are LGHNA and YSLEER. The CDR3 runs to 17 residues. Trimming took off 1 base at V and 3 bases at J, with 18 bases between the two ends. Here the CDR3 DNA reads TGCGCCAGCAGCCAAGTAATTCCCATCCCGGGAGACTATGGCTACACCTTC. Amino acid sequence: CASSQVIPIPGDYGYTF.

The chain carries TRBV4-1 and TRBJ2-5, with a weak D call TRBD1 (6 bases). The CDR3 covers 14 residues. The germline CDR1 and CDR2 sequences are MGHRA and YSYEKL. V dropped 3 bases and J dropped 1 base, with 9 bases sitting between them. CDR3 sequence reads: CASSQDSFQETQYF. In nucleotides, the CDR3 is TGCGCCAGCAGCCAGGACAGCTTCCAAGAGACCCAGTACTTC.

V gene TRBV5-1 combines with J gene TRBJ2-3, with TRBD2 matching over 9 bases. Trimming cost V 0 bases and J 1 base; bases outside gene matches: 3. Per the germline V gene, CDR1 is SGHRS and CDR2 is YFSETQ. The CDR3 consists of 16 residues. CDR3 nucleotides: TGCGCCAGCAGCTTGGCCCAGCGGGGGGGCACAGATACGCAGTATTTT. This translates into CASSLAQRGGTDTQYF.

This clone has a single count. The chain couples TRBV9 to TRBJ2-3, with TRBD2 matching 12 bases. Unmatched junction bases numbered 11, after V lost 4 bases and J lost 8 bases. Germline CDR1 reads SGDLS; CDR2 reads YYNGEE. This CDR3 has 16 residues. This chain's CDR3 is CASSPRLAGDEGTQYF. The CDR3 nucleotides are TGTGCCAGCAGCCCACGACTAGCGGGAGACGAAGGTACGCAGTATTTT.

The V gene is TRBV6-5, the J gene TRBJ2-3, with D possibly being TRBD1 (6 bases). The CDR3 length is 13 residues. Germline V gives CDR1 MNHEY, CDR2 SVGAGI. Trimming removed 6 bases at V and 3 bases at J, with 10 bases between. CDR3 amino acids: CASRKTGTDTQYF. CDR3 DNA: TGTGCCAGCAGAAAAACAGGGACAGATACGCAGTATTTT.

V is TRBV13 and J is TRBJ2-1; unclear D gene. V lost 1 base and J 0 bases, leaving 10 bases between the germline ends. Per germline, CDR1 PRHDT and CDR2 FYEKMQ (reference sequence). The CDR3 sequence is 16 residues long. The CDR3 coding sequence is TGTGCCAGCAGCTTAGACTTCCCTAGCTCCTACAATGAGCAGTTCTTC. The encoded protein is CASSLDFPSSYNEQFF. The full variable domain, completed using reference TRBV13 and TRBJ2-1, is AAGVIQSPRHLIKEKRETATLKCYPIPRHDTVYWYQQGPGQDPQFLISFYEKMQSDKGSIPDRFSAQQFSDYHSELNMSSLELGDSALYFCASSLDFPSSYNEQFFGPGTRLTVL.

The chain links TRBV30 to TRBJ1-1; 9 bases map to TRBD1. Looked up from germline, CDR1 is GTSNPN and CDR2 is SVGIG (reference sequence). The J segment lost 0 bases and the V segment lost 3 bases, leaving 2 bases of the junction unmatched. CDR3 length: 14 residues. CDR3 residues: CAWSGQGLNTEAFF. As DNA, the CDR3 is TGTGCCTGGAGCGGACAGGGGCTGAACACTGAAGCTTTCTTT.

The chain uses TRBV18 and TRBJ1-1; 9 bases line up with TRBD1. After removal of 6 bases from V and 7 bases from J, the junction contained 6 bases not matched to a gene. CDR1 and CDR2 (germline): KGHSH, LQKENI. There are 13 residues in the CDR3. CDR3 nucleotide sequence: TGTGCCAGCTCCACGGGACAGGGATTTGAAGCTTTCTTT. Translation: CASSTGQGFEAFF.